This entry lists 23 T cell receptor beta chains sequenced from one sample in a study of blood T cell repertoires in COVID-19. Sequencing was performed with immunoSEQ multiplex PCR; in TCRdb, only in-frame clones are kept and a portion is missing. The repertoire holds around 360,000 clones, with more than 70% as singletons. Sequencing was performed on peripheral blood. Receptor source: a woman in her 30s with COVID-19, enrolled during active disease.

The chain has TRBV10-2 and TRBJ2-2; TRBD1 agrees at 10 bases. The trim removed 7 bases at V and 6 bases at J, leaving 5 bases unmatched. Germline V CDR1 and CDR2: WSHSY, SAAADI. The CDR3 is 14 amino acids. DNA for the CDR3: TGCGCCAGCAAAGGGACAGGGGCTGCCGGGGAGCTGTTTTTT. Protein sequence: CASKGTGAAGELFF.

The V call is TRBV5-1, the J call TRBJ2-3; no definite D call. The germline V gene encodes CDR1 SGHRS and CDR2 YFSETQ. There are 12 residues in the CDR3. V lost 4 bases and J 8 bases, leaving 11 bases between the germline ends. The CDR3 bases are TGCGCCAGCAGCCCCTCGTCGGGTACGCAGTATTTT. This gives the protein CASSPSSGTQYF.

The V and J genes are TRBV6-5 and TRBJ2-1, with 7 nucleotides matching TRBD2. The CDR3 runs 15 residues. With 6 bases clipped from V and 7 bases from J, the junction kept 12 bases outside the gene matches. Germline V gene sequence: CDR1 MNHEY, CDR2 SVGAGI. The CDR3 DNA follows: TGTGCCAGCAGCCCCCTCGGGCGGGAGAGGAATGAGCAGTTCTTC. Translating it yields CASSPLGRERNEQFF.

The gene calls are TRBV7-9 and TRBJ2-1, with 13 bases aligning to TRBD2. Germline assignment: CDR1 SEHNR and CDR2 FQNEAQ (reference sequence). This CDR3 contains 19 residues. The junction had 9 bases not matched to a gene; V was cut back by 4 bases and J by 0 bases. The CDR3 here is CASSSTRTSGSLSYNEQFF. In DNA form, the CDR3 reads TGTGCCAGCAGCTCCACTCGGACTAGCGGGAGCCTCTCCTACAATGAGCAGTTCTTC.

This clone was counted a single time. The V and J genes are TRBV7-9 and TRBJ1-2; the D gene is possibly TRBD1 (6 bases). Germline V gene lookup returns CDR1 SEHNR and CDR2 FQNEAQ (reference sequence). With 2 bases removed from V and 6 bases from J, the gap between germline ends came to 10 bases. The CDR3 length is 13 residues. CDR3: CASSLLQGDGYTF. CDR3 coding DNA: TGTGCCAGCAGCTTATTACAGGGTGATGGCTACACCTTC.

This sequence joins TRBV9 and TRBJ2-3; TRBD2 aligns across 8 bases. The J segment lost 0 bases and the V segment lost 3 bases, leaving 0 bases of the junction unmatched. This CDR3 has 14 residues. In germline, CDR1 is SGDLS, CDR2 YYNGEE. In DNA, the CDR3 is TGTGCCAGCAGCGGCGGGGGGAGCACAGATACGCAGTATTTT. Protein: CASSGGGSTDTQYF.

This clone was counted between two and nine times. The chain employs TRBV9 and TRBJ1-5; TRBD1 agrees at 7 bases. This CDR3 contains 15 residues. CDR1 and CDR2 from the germline V gene are SGDLS and YYNGEE. Losses at the gene ends were 4 bases for V and 0 bases for J; bases not matched to a gene: 4. Here the CDR3 DNA reads TGTGCCAGCAGCCCCGGGACAGATAGCAATCAGCCCCAGCATTTT. This sequence encodes CASSPGTDSNQPQHF.

The rearrangement joins TRBV7-8 to TRBJ1-6; D gene unclear. Germline CDR1 and CDR2: SGHVS and FQNEAQ. V lost 0 bases, J lost 11 bases, and 14 bases lay in between. The CDR3 consists of 15 residues. For the CDR3, the DNA is TGTGCCAGCAGCTTAGCGTCTGAGGGAAGTCCACCCCTCCACTTT. Protein sequence: CASSLASEGSPPLHF. The entire variable domain, with the rest obtained from reference TRBV7-8 and TRBJ1-6, is as follows: GAGVSQSPRYKVAKRGQDVALRCDPISGHVSLFWYQQALGQGPEFLTYFQNEAQLDKSGLPSDRFFAERPEGSVSTLKIQRTQQEDSAVYLCASSLASEGSPPLHFGNGTRLTVT.

The chain uses TRBV5-4 and TRBJ2-5; D possibly corresponds to TRBD1 (6 bases). Germline loops: CDR1 SGHNT, CDR2 YYREEE (reference sequence). Trimming pared 4 bases from V and 5 bases from J, leaving 15 bases between. The CDR3 spans 14 residues. This CDR3 is CASSNTGFGETQYF. CDR3 DNA sequence: TGTGCCAGCAGCAACACAGGGTTCGGGGAGACCCAGTACTTC.

This rearrangement joins TRBV12-3 or TRBV12-4 to TRBJ1-2; the match to TRBD1 covers 7 bases. This CDR3 contains 13 residues. Unmatched junction bases numbered 5, after V lost 3 bases and J lost 7 bases. This chain's CDR3 is CASSFEGASGYTF. CDR3 nucleotides: TGTGCCAGCAGTTTCGAGGGGGCGAGTGGCTACACCTTC.

J is TRBJ2-7 and V is TRBV19; TRBD1 matches 8 bases. CDR1 is LNHDA, CDR2 SQIVND, per germline (reference sequence). This CDR3 region has 14 residues. The V and J ends lost 4 bases and 7 bases, in that order; junction bases with no gene match: 9. In nucleotides, the CDR3 is TGTGCCAGTAGTACCAAAACCTACAGGGGGGAGCAGTACTTC. As protein: CASSTKTYRGEQYF.

The chain combines TRBV7-2 with TRBJ1-1; D gene ambiguous. Germline lookup yields CDR1 SGHTA and CDR2 FQGNSA. The germline V and J ends were trimmed by 2 bases and 0 bases, with 10 bases remaining between them. The CDR3 loop spans 15 amino acids. The CDR3 sequence: CASSLQRGLNTEAFF. CDR3 DNA sequence: TGTGCCAGCAGCTTACAGAGAGGCCTGAACACTGAAGCTTTCTTT.

The chain has TRBV6-1 and TRBJ2-1; 8 nucleotides match TRBD1. Germline values: CDR1 MNHNS, CDR2 SASEGT. The CDR3 runs 16 residues. The J segment lost 5 bases and the V segment lost 3 bases, leaving 9 bases of the junction unmatched. CDR3 region: CASSEIWDRRNNEQFF. The DNA for the CDR3 is TGTGCCAGCAGTGAGATATGGGACAGGAGAAACAATGAGCAGTTCTTC.

J is TRBJ2-2 and V is TRBV24-1; possibly TRBD1 for D (6 bases). Trimming cost V 7 bases and J 0 bases, with 14 bases left between them. Per germline, CDR1 KGHDR and CDR2 SFDVKD. The CDR3 spans 16 residues. CDR3 in amino acids: CATSPTGTTNTGELFF. DNA for the CDR3: TGTGCCACCAGCCCAACCGGGACAACGAACACCGGGGAGCTGTTTTTT.

This chain links TRBV19 with TRBJ1-2; 7 positions agree with TRBD1. The germline V gene has CDR1 LNHDA and CDR2 SQIVND (reference sequence). The CDR3 spans 13 residues. J lost 8 bases, V lost 6 bases, and 9 bases had no gene match. CDR3 nucleotides: TGTGCCAGTAGAGGACAGGCCCACCTGGGCTACACCTTC. Protein product: CASRGQAHLGYTF. Using reference TRBV19 and TRBJ1-2 for the parts outside the CDR3, the full variable domain is DGGITQSPKYLFRKEGQNVTLSCEQNLNHDAMYWYRQDPGQGLRLIYYSQIVNDFQKGDIAEGYSVSREKKESFPLTVTSAQKNPTAFYLCASRGQAHLGYTFGSGTRLTVV.

The chain recombines TRBV7-9 with TRBJ1-1; D is uncertain. V shed 3 bases and J shed 2 bases, with 16 bases lying between them. The CDR3 has 16 amino acids. Germline V gene lookup returns CDR1 SEHNR and CDR2 FQNEAQ (reference sequence). This chain's CDR3 is CASSFYRGGKNTEAFF. The CDR3 DNA reads TGTGCCAGCAGCTTCTATCGAGGAGGGAAAAACACTGAAGCTTTCTTT.

The chain carries TRBV27 and TRBJ2-5; TRBD2 agrees at 12 bases. Trimming removed 5 bases from V and 4 bases from J; junction bases left unmatched: 11. Looked up from germline, CDR1 is MNHEY and CDR2 is SMNVEV (reference sequence). The CDR3 spans 17 residues. CDR3 nucleotides: TGTGCCAGCAGTCCAGGGCCTAGCGGGAGGGCCGGAGAGACCCAGTACTTC. This encodes CASSPGPSGRAGETQYF.

CDR3 residues: CASSFRQGWSEKLFF. CDR3 DNA: TGTGCCAGCAGTTTCCGACAGGGGTGGAGTGAAAAACTGTTTTTT. The chain recombines TRBV28 with TRBJ1-4; TRBD1 matches 8 bases. Germline loops: CDR1 MDHEN, CDR2 SYDVKM. The CDR3 contains 15 residues. The J segment lost 7 bases and the V segment lost 3 bases, leaving 7 bases of the junction unmatched.

This clone was seen a single time. The chain is built from TRBV18 and TRBJ1-2; 9 nucleotides line up with TRBD1. The CDR3 spans 16 residues. Germline V CDR1 and CDR2: KGHSH, LQKENI. After removal of 6 bases from V and 2 bases from J, the junction contained 10 bases not matched to a gene. CDR3 DNA sequence: TGTGCCAGCTCGGCTGAACAGGGGGCGCTGAACTATGGCTACACCTTC. Translating gives CASSAEQGALNYGYTF.

V gene TRBV7-9 combines with J gene TRBJ2-3; 9 positions agree with TRBD2. V lost 5 bases and J lost 4; bases outside the gene matches: 7. The germline gives CDR1 SEHNR, CDR2 FQNEAQ (reference sequence). The CDR3 extends over 15 amino acids. CDR3 sequence reads: CASSLAGGPADTQYF. The CDR3 nucleotides are TGTGCCAGCAGCCTCGCGGGGGGGCCCGCAGATACGCAGTATTTT.

V usage is TRBV15 and J usage is TRBJ2-1; D gene unclear. The V end lost 6 bases, the J end lost 0 bases, and 6 bases lay between the germline ends. Germline CDR1 reads LNHNV; CDR2 reads YYDKDF (reference sequence). This CDR3 is 13 amino acids long. The CDR3 spells CATRESSYNEQFF. The CDR3 bases are TGTGCCACCAGAGAGTCCTCCTACAATGAGCAGTTCTTC.

The chain uses TRBV5-4 and TRBJ1-4; tentative D call: TRBD1 (6 bases). The CDR3 loop spans 14 amino acids. Germline V gene lookup returns CDR1 SGHNT and CDR2 YYREEE (reference sequence). Deletions cut 4 bases from V and 6 bases from J, with 13 bases between. The CDR3 sequence is CASSPRAGDEKLFF. DNA for the CDR3: TGTGCCAGCAGCCCCCGGGCAGGGGATGAAAAACTGTTTTTT.

This sequence joins TRBV6-5 and TRBJ2-2, with D possibly being TRBD1 (6 bases). The CDR3 runs 16 residues. Germline V CDR1 and CDR2: MNHEY, SVGAGI. The V and J ends lost 0 bases and 2 bases respectively, with 10 bases between them. In DNA, the CDR3 is TGTGCCAGCAGTTACTCGTGGACAGACAACACCGGGGAGCTGTTTTTT. This codes for CASSYSWTDNTGELFF.